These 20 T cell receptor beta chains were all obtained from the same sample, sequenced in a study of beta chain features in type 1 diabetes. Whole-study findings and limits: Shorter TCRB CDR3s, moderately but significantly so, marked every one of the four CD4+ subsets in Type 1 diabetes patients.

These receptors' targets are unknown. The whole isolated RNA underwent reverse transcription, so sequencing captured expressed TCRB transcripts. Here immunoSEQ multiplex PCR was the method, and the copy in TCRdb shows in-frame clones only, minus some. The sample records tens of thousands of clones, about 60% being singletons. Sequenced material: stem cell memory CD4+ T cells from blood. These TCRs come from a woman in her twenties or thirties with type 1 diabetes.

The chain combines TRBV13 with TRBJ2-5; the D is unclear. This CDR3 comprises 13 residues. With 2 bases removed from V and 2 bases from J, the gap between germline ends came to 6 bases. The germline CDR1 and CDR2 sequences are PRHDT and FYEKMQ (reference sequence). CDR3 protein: CASSLRQQETQYF. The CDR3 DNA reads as TGTGCCAGCAGCTTACGTCAGCAAGAGACCCAGTACTTC.

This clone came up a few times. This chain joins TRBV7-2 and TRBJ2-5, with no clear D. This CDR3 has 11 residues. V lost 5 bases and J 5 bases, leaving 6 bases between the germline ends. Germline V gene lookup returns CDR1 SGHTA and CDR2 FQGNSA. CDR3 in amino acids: CASSSWETQYF. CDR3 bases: TGTGCCAGCAGCAGCTGGGAGACCCAGTACTTC.

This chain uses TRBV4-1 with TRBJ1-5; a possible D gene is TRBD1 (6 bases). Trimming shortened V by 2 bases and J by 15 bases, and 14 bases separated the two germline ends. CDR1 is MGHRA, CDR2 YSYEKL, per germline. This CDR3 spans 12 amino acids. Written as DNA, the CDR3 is TGCGCCAGCAGCCAACTGGGGGCCGCCCTGCATTTT. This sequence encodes CASSQLGAALHF.

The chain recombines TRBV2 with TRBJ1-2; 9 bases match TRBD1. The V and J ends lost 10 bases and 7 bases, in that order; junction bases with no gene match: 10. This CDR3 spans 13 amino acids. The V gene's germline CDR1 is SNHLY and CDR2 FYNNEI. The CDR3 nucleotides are TGTGCCACCGCACCGGGACAGGGTTTTGGCTACACCTTC. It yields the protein CATAPGQGFGYTF.

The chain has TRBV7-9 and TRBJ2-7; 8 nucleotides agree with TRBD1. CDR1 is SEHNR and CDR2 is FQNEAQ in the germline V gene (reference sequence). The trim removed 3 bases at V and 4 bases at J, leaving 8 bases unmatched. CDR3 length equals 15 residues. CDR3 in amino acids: CASSLNSGGGYEQYF. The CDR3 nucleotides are TGTGCCAGCAGCTTGAATTCAGGGGGCGGATACGAGCAGTACTTC.

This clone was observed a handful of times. This CDR3 reads CASSSHYEQYF. The DNA of the CDR3 is TGTGCCAGTAGTTCCCACTACGAGCAGTACTTC. J is TRBJ2-7 and V is TRBV19; no reliable D call. Germline V CDR1 and CDR2: LNHDA, SQIVND (reference sequence). The CDR3 is made up of 11 amino acids. Between the trimmed V and J ends, which lost 5 bases and 3 bases, there was a span of 5 bases.

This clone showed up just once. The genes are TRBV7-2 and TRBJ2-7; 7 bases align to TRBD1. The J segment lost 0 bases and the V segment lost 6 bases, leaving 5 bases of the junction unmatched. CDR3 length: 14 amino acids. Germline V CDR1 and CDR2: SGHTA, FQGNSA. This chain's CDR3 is CASRRQGSSYEQYF. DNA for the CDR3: TGTGCCAGCAGGAGACAGGGATCCTCCTACGAGCAGTACTTC.

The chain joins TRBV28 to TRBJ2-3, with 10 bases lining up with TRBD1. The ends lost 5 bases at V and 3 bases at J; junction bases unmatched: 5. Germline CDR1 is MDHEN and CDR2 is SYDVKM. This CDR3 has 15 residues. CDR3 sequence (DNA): TGTGCCAGCAGTGATCCGGGACAGGGGACAGATACGCAGTATTTT. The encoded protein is CASSDPGQGTDTQYF.

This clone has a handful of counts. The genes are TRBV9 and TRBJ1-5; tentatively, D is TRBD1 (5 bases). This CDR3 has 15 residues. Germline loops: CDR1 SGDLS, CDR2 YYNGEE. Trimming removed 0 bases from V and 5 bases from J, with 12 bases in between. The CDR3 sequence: CASSVDGARDQPQHF. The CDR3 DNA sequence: TGTGCCAGCAGCGTAGATGGGGCTCGGGATCAGCCCCAGCATTTT.

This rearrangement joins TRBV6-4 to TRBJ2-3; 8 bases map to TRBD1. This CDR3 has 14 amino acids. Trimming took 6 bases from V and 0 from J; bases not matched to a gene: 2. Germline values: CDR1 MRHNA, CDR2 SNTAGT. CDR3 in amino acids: CASSRDRSTDTQYF. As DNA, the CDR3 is TGTGCCAGCAGCCGGGACAGGAGCACAGATACGCAGTATTTT.

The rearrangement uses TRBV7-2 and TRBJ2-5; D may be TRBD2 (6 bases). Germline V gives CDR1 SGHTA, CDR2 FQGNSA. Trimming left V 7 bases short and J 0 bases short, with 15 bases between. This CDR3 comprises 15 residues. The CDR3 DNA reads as TGTGCCAGCACCCGCCGCGGGGACCACCAAGAGACCCAGTACTTC. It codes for CASTRRGDHQETQYF.

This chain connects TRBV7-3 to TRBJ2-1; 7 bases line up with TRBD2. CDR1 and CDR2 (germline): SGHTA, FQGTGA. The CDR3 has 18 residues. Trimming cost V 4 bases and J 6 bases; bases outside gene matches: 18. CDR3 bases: TGTGCCAGCAGCTCCCAAGGTCGGGGGAGGGAGCTCGGCAATGAGCAGTTCTTC. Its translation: CASSSQGRGRELGNEQFF.

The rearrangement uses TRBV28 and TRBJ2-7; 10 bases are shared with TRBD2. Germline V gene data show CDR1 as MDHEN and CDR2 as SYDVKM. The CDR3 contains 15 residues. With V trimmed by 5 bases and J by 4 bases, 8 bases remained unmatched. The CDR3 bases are TGTGCCAGCAGTCCCTCAGCGGGAGGGAGGTACGAGCAGTACTTC. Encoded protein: CASSPSAGGRYEQYF.

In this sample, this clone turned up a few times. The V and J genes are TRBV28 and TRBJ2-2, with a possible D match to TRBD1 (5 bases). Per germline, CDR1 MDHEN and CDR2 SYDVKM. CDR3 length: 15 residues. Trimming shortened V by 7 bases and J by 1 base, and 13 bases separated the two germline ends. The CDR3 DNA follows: TGTGCCAGCACACCGATCAGGGAGAACACCGGGGAGCTGTTTTTT. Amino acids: CASTPIRENTGELFF.

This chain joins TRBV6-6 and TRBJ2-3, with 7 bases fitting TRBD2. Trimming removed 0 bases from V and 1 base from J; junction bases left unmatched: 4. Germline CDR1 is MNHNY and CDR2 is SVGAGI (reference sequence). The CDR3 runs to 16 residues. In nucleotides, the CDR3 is TGTGCCAGCAGTTACTCAATCGCGGGAGGCACAGATACGCAGTATTTT. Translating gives CASSYSIAGGTDTQYF.

The CDR3 DNA reads as TGTGCCTGGAGGGATAGACAGGCCTTGAACTATGGCTACACCTTC. Translating gives CAWRDRQALNYGYTF. The chain has TRBV30 and TRBJ1-2; perhaps TRBD1 as D (6 bases). Germline CDR1 and CDR2: GTSNPN and SVGIG (reference sequence). The CDR3 sequence is 15 residues long. V lost 3 bases, J lost 2 bases, and 16 bases lay in between. Drawing the rest from reference TRBV30 and TRBJ1-2, the complete variable domain is SQTIHQWPATLVQPVGSPLSLECTVEGTSNPNLYWYRQAAGRGLQLLFYSVGIGQISSEVPQNLSASRPQDRQFILSSKKLLLSDSGFYLCAWRDRQALNYGYTFGSGTRLTVV.

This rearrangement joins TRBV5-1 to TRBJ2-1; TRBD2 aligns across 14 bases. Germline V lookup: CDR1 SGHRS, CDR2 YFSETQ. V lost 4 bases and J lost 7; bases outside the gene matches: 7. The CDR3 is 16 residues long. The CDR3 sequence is CASSTGTSGSTNEQFF. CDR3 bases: TGCGCCAGCAGCACCGGGACTAGCGGGAGTACTAATGAGCAGTTCTTC.

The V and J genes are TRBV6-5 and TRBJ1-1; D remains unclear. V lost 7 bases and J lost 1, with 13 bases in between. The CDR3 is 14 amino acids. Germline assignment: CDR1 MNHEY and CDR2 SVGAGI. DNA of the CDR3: TGTGCCAGCAAAGGAGCCGCCGCGAACACTGAAGCTTTCTTT. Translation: CASKGAAANTEAFF.

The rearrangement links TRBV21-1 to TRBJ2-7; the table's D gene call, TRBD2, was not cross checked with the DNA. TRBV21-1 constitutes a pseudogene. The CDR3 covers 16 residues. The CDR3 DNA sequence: TGTGCCAGCAGCAAAGTGAGGGAGAACGGTTCCTACGAGCAGTACTTC. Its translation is CASSKVRENGSYEQYF.

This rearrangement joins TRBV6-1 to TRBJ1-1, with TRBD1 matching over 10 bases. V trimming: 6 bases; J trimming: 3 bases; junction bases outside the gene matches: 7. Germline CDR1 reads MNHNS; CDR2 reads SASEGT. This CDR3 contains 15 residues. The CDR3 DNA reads TGTGCCAGCAGCCGGTGGGACAGGGGAGACACTGAAGCTTTCTTT. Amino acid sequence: CASSRWDRGDTEAFF.